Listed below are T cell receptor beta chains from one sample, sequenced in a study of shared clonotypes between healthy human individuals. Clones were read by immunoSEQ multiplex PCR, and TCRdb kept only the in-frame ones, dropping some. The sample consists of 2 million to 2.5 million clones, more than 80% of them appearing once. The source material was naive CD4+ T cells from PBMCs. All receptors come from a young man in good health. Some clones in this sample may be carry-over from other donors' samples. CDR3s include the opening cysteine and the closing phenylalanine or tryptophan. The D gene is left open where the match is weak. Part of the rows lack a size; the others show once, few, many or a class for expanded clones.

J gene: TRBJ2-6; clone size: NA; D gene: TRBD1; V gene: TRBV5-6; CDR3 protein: CASSPWDSVYANVLTF; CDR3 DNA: TGTGCCAGCAGCCCTTGGGACAGCGTGTACGCCAACGTCCTGACTTTC
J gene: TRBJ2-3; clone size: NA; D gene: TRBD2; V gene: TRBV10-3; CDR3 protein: CAISKREDTDTQYF; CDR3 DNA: TGTGCCATCAGTAAGCGGGAGGACACAGATACGCAGTATTTT
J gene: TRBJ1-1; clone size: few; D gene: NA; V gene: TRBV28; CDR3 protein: CAVNTEAFF; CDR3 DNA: TGTGCCGTGAACACTGAAGCTTTCTTT
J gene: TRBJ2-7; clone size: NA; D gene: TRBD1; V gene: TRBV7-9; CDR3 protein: CASTIGDSFYEQYF; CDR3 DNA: TGTGCCAGCACCATCGGGGACAGCTTCTACGAGCAGTACTTC
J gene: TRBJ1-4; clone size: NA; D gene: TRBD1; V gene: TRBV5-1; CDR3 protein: CASSQHQGEEKLFF; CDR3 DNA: TGCGCCAGCAGCCAACATCAGGGGGAGGAAAAACTGTTTTTT
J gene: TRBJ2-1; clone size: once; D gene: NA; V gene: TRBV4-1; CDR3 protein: CASSQEGSGYSYNEQFF; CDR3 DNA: TGCGCCAGCAGCCAAGAGGGGAGCGGGTATAGCTACAATGAGCAGTTCTTC
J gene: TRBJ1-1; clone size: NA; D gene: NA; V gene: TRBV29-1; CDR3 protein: CSTGGMNTEAFF; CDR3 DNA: TGCAGCACCGGGGGGATGAACACTGAAGCTTTCTTT
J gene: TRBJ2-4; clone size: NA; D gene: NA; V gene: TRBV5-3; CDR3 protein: CARSWPWSLDF; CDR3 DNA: TGTGCCAGAAGCTGGCCATGGAGTCTGGACTTC
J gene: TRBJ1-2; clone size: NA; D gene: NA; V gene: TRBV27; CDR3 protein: CASSFNGNYGYTF; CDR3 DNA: TGTGCCAGCAGTTTTAACGGGAACTATGGCTACACCTTC
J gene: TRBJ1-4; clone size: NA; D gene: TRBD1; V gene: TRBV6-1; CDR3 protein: CASSGQGARYEKLFF; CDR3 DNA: TGTGCCAGCAGTGGACAGGGGGCGCGGTATGAAAAACTGTTTTTT
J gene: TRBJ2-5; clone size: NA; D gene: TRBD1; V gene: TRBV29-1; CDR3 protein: CSVEVPPRDRNQETQYF; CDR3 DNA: TGCAGCGTTGAAGTTCCACCTCGGGACAGGAACCAAGAGACCCAGTACTTC
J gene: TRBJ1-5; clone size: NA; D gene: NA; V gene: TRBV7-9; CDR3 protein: CASSRDSINQPQHF; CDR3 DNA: TGTGCCAGCAGCCGTGACAGTATCAATCAGCCCCAGCATTTT
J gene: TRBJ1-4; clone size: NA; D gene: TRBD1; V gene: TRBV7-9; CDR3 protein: CASKPPPDRGHWANEKLFF; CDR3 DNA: TGTGCCAGCAAGCCCCCCCCCGACAGGGGGCATTGGGCTAATGAAAAACTGTTTTTT
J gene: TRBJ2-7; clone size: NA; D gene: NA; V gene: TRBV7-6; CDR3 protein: CASSRQEGSSYEQYF; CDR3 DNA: TGTGCCAGCAGCCGTCAGGAGGGTAGCTCCTACGAGCAGTACTTC
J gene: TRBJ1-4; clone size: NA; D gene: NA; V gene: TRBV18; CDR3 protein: CASSPSEAATNEKLFF; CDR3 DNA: TGTGCCAGCTCGCCAAGTGAGGCCGCAACTAATGAAAAACTGTTTTTT
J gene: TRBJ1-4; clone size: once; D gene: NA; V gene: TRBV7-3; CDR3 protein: CASSLSAATNEKLFF; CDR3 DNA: TGTGCCAGCAGCTTATCGGCAGCAACTAATGAAAAACTGTTTTTT
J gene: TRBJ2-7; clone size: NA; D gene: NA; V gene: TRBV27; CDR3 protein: CASSYRETYEQYF; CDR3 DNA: TGTGCCAGCAGTTACAGGGAAACTTACGAGCAGTACTTC
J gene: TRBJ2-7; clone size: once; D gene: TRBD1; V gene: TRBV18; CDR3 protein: CASSSTDRASYEQYF; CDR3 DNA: TGTGCCAGCTCGTCCACGGACAGGGCCAGCTACGAGCAGTACTTC
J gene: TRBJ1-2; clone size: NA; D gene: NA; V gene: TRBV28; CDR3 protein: CASRRRDNYGYTF; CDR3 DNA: TGTGCCAGCAGGCGCCGTGATAACTATGGCTACACCTTC
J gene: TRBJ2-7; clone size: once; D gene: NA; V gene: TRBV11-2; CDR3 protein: CASSFGQSYEQYF; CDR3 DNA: TGTGCCAGCAGCTTCGGGCAGTCCTACGAGCAGTACTTC
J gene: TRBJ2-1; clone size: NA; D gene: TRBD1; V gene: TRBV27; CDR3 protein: CASSWDRGANEQFF; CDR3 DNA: TGTGCCAGCAGCTGGGACAGGGGGGCCAATGAGCAGTTCTTC
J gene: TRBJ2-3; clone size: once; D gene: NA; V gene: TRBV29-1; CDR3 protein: CSAPDLVPHTDTQYF; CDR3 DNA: TGCAGCGCTCCGGACCTAGTCCCCCACACAGATACGCAGTATTTT
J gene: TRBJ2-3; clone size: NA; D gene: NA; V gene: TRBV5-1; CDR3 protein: CASSLMVPDTQYF; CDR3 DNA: TGCGCCAGCAGCTTGATGGTCCCAGATACGCAGTATTTT
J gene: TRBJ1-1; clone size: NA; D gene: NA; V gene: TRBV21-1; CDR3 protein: CAHEKRGPNTEAFF; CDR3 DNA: TGTGCCCACGAAAAAAGGGGCCCGAACACTGAAGCTTTCTTT
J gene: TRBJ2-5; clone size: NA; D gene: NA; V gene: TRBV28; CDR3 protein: CASSYRALYLDF; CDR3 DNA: TGTGCCAGCAGTTACCGGGCCCTGTACCTCGACTTC
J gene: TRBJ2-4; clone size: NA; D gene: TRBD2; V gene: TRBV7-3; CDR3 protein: CASSAGLAGAKNIQYF; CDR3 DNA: TGTGCCAGCAGCGCGGGACTAGCGGGAGCCAAAAACATTCAGTACTTC
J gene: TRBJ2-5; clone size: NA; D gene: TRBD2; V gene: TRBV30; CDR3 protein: CAWSVRTSVETQYF; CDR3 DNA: TGTGCCTGGAGTGTACGCACTAGCGTGGAGACCCAGTACTTC
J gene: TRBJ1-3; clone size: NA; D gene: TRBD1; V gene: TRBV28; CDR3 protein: CASRGQPFSGNTIYF; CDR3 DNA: TGTGCCAGCAGGGGACAGCCCTTCTCTGGAAACACCATATATTTT
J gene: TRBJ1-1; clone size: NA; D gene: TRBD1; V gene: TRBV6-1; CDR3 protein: CASRRTGAGTEAFF; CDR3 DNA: TGTGCCAGCAGAAGGACAGGGGCGGGAACTGAAGCTTTCTTT
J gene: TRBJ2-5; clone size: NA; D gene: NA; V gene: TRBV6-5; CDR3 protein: CASSRAGTKEETQYF; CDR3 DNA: TGTGCCAGCAGTCGAGCCGGCACTAAAGAAGAGACCCAGTACTTC
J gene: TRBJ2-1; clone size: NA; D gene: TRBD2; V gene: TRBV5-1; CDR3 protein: CASRGLAGGNEQFF; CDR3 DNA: TGCGCCAGCAGGGGACTAGCGGGAGGAAATGAGCAGTTCTTC
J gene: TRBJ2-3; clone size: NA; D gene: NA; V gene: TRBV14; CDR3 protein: CASSTQPVPQYF; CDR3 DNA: TGTGCCAGCAGCACACAACCAGTTCCCCAGTATTTT
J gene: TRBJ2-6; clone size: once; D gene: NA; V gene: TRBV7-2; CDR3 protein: CASSLAVSGPSGANVLTF; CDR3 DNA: TGTGCCAGCAGCTTAGCTGTCTCGGGTCCCTCTGGGGCCAACGTCCTGACTTTC
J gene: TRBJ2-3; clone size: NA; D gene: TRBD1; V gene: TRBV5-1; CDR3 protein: CASSFGDRGGDTQYF; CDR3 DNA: TGCGCCAGCAGCTTCGGGGACAGGGGAGGAGATACGCAGTATTTT
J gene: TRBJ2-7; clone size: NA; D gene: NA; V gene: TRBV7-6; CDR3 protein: CASSLSRQGRSYEQYF; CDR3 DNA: TGTGCCAGCAGCTTATCTCGCCAGGGACGGTCCTACGAGCAGTACTTC
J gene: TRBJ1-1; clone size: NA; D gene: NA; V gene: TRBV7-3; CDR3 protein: CASSLNRGAEAFF; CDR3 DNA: TGTGCCAGCAGCTTAAATAGGGGCGCTGAAGCTTTCTTT
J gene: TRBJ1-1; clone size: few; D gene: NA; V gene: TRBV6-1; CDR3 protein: CASSDSGRETEAFF; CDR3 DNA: TGTGCCAGCAGTGACTCGGGCAGGGAGACTGAAGCTTTCTTT
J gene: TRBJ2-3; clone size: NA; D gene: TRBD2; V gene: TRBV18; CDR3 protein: CASSPRLAVRMGDTQYF; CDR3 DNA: TGTGCCAGCTCACCCAGACTAGCGGTCCGCATGGGAGATACGCAGTATTTT
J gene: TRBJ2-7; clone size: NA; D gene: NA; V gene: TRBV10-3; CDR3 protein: CASQRSGPSYEQYF; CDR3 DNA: TGTGCCTCGCAACGCAGCGGCCCCTCCTACGAGCAGTACTTC
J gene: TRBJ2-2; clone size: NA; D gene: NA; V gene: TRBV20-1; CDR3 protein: CSALDLGELFF; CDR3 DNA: TGCAGTGCTCTAGACCTCGGGGAGCTGTTTTTT
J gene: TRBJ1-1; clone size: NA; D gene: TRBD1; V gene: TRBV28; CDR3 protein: CASSPDRANEAFF; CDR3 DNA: TGTGCCAGCAGCCCGGACAGGGCGAATGAAGCTTTCTTT
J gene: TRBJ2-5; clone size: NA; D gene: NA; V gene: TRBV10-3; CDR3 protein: CAISGVGRNTETQYF; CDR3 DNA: TGTGCCATCAGTGGGGTGGGCCGAAATACCGAGACCCAGTACTTC
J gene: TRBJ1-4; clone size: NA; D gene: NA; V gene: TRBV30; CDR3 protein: CAWSSQGSATNEKLFF; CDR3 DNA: TGTGCCTGGAGCTCCCAGGGAAGTGCAACTAATGAAAAACTGTTTTTT
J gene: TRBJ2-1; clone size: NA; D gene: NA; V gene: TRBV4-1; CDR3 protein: CASSQPRTPGDNEQFF; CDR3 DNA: TGCGCCAGCAGCCAACCGAGGACGCCAGGGGACAATGAGCAGTTCTTC
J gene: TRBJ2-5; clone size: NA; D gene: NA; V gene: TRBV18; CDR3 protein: CASSTRAAYQETQYF; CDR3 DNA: TGTGCCAGCTCAACGAGAGCGGCCTACCAAGAGACCCAGTACTTC
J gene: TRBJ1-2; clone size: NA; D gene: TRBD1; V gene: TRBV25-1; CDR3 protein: CASSELGTGRSYTF; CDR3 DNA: TGTGCCAGCAGTGAACTCGGGACAGGGAGATCCTACACCTTC
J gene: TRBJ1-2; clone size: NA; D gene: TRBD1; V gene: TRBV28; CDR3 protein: CASSLQGTGGGYGYTF; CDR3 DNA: TGTGCCAGCAGTTTACAGGGGACAGGGGGCGGCTATGGCTACACCTTC
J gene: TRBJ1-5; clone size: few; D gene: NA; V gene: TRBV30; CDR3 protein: CAWSVASFNQPQHF; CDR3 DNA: TGTGCCTGGAGTGTTGCGAGCTTCAATCAGCCCCAGCATTTT
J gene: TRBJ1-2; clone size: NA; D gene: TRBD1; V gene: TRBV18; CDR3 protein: CASSPPQRGRYGYTF; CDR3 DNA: TGTGCCAGCTCACCACCTCAGAGGGGGCGATATGGCTACACCTTC
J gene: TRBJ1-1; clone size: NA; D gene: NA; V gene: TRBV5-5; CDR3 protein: CASSLVGVGTEAFF; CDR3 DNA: TGTGCCAGCAGCTTGGTGGGGGTCGGGACTGAAGCTTTCTTT
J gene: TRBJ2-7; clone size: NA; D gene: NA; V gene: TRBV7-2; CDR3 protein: CASSLGRGSSYEQYF; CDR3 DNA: TGTGCCAGCAGCTTAGGCAGGGGCAGCTCCTACGAGCAGTACTTC